What follows are 9 T cell receptor beta chains derived from one specimen sequenced in a study of blood T cells in healthy people across ages. Using a J-beta primer mix together with a sample-barcoded 5' primer, a second PCR was run for about 6 to 12 cycles. MiXCR, run by TCRdb on the 5' RACE reads, gives a single entry per CDR3 protein. The sample has roughly 1,300,000 distinct CDR3 sequences, 45% to 70% seen once. The sample comprised blood. These receptor sequences come from a man younger than 30 in good health.

The CDR3 DNA reads TGTGCCAGCAGCTTAGCGCCAGCGGGTGGGTCCTACGAGCAGTACTTC. This codes for CASSLAPAGGSYEQYF. The chain is built from TRBV7-2 and TRBJ2-7; possible D gene TRBD2, 6 bases. Trimming left V 0 bases short and J 1 base short, with 13 bases between. CDR3 length equals 16 residues. Germline V gene lookup returns CDR1 SGHTA and CDR2 FQGNSA.

The chain employs TRBV29-1 and TRBJ1-1; D is ambiguous. The CDR3 is 11 amino acids. Germline V gene data show CDR1 as SQVTM and CDR2 as ANQGSEA. Trimming cost V 4 bases and J 6 bases, with 9 bases left between them. The CDR3 reads CSVAGRSEAFF. CDR3 DNA: TGCAGCGTTGCGGGCAGGTCTGAAGCTTTCTTT.

CDR3 DNA sequence: TGTGCCACACTAGCGGGAGGGCCTGCAGGTCCACCAGATACGCAGTATTTT. Encoded protein: CATLAGGPAGPPDTQYF. This chain joins TRBV6-1 and TRBJ2-3; 13 bases map to TRBD2. CDR1 and CDR2 from the germline V gene are MNHNS and SASEGT. There are 17 residues in the CDR3. Trimming cost V 10 bases and J 4 bases; bases outside gene matches: 14.

The J gene is TRBJ2-5, the V gene TRBV20-1, with TRBD1 as a possible D gene (8 bases). V lost 1 base and J lost 11, with 20 bases in between. CDR3 length: 14 residues. The germline CDR1 and CDR2 sequences are DFQATT and SNEGSKA (reference sequence). The CDR3 loop is CSARVNRGGNEQYF. The CDR3 region has the DNA TGCAGTGCTAGAGTTAACAGGGGGGGCAATGAGCAGTACTTC.

This clonotype was recorded once. V and J are TRBV5-5 and TRBJ1-1, with TRBD1 matching 8 bases. Trimming at V came to 4 bases and at J to 5 bases, leaving 7 bases not matched to a gene. Germline values: CDR1 SGHKS, CDR2 YYEKEE (reference sequence). The CDR3 is made up of 14 amino acids. The DNA of the CDR3 is TGTGCCAGCAGCATTGGGGGACAGGTAACTGAAGCTTTCTTT. Its translation is CASSIGGQVTEAFF.

The rearrangement uses TRBV20-1 and TRBJ2-1; 8 positions match TRBD2. The end of the DNA is better explained by TRBJ2-7, so the J call may be wrong. The CDR3 spans 14 residues. Germline V CDR1 and CDR2: DFQATT, SNEGSKA (reference sequence). The CDR3 loop is CSAIERGNYNEQYF. CDR3 sequence (DNA): TGCAGTGCGATAGAGCGGGGGAATTACAATGAGCAGTACTTC.

J is TRBJ2-7 and V is TRBV7-9; 9 nucleotides match TRBD1. The V and J ends lost 5 bases and 3 bases, in that order; junction bases with no gene match: 11. Germline CDR1 reads SEHNR; CDR2 reads FQNEAQ (reference sequence). The CDR3 covers 16 residues. This CDR3 is CASSSTTGQGLYEQYF. DNA for the CDR3: TGTGCCAGCAGCAGTACAACGGGACAGGGCCTCTACGAGCAGTACTTC.

This clonotype has only one observation. The chain couples TRBV7-2 to TRBJ1-5; D might be TRBD1 (6 bases). Germline CDR1 reads SGHTA; CDR2 reads FQGNSA. The V end was cut by 5 bases, the J end by 2 bases, with 10 bases between. CDR3 length: 14 amino acids. The CDR3, as DNA: TGTGCCAGCAGCCCCCACAGGGGCAATCAGCCCCAGCATTTT. As protein: CASSPHRGNQPQHF.

The chain combines TRBV28 with TRBJ1-5, with 7 bases matching TRBD1. CDR1 and CDR2 from the germline V gene are MDHEN and SYDVKM. Trimming cost V 9 bases and J 3 bases; bases outside gene matches: 11. CDR3 size: 15 residues. As DNA, the CDR3 is TGTGCCAGTCAGGGGGGGACAGTGATCAATCAGCCCCAGCATTTT. Residues: CASQGGTVINQPQHF. Variable domain in full (rest from reference TRBV28 and TRBJ1-5): DVKVTQSSRYLVKRTGEKVFLECVQDMDHENMFWYRQDPGLGLRLIYFSYDVKMKEKGDIPEGYSVSREKKERFSLILESASTNQTSMYLCASQGGTVINQPQHFGDGTRLSIL.